The 27 T cell receptor beta chains listed next were all sequenced from one sample in a study of OX40 agonist ivuxolimab in advanced cancers. The method was immunoSEQ multiplex PCR; TCRdb's version includes in-frame clones alone and lacks a portion of them. The top ten hold roughly 9.8% of the sample, which has about 79,000 clones, about 94% seen once. The starting material was CD4+ or CD8+ T cells sorted from blood, obtained in a trial of the OX40 agonist ivuxolimab. These receptors all come from an adult with an advanced solid tumor such as melanoma, head and neck, liver or kidney cancer.

The chain joins TRBV2 to TRBJ1-4, with 7 bases identical to TRBD1. V shed 7 bases and J 13 bases; nucleotides not matched to a gene: 9. The CDR3 sequence is 12 residues long. From germline, CDR1 is SNHLY and CDR2 FYNNEI. As DNA, the CDR3 is TGTGCCAGCACCCAGGGGGGAGTTGGACTGTTTTTT. Amino acids: CASTQGGVGLFF. The variable domain in full, completed from reference TRBV2 and TRBJ1-4, reads EPEVTQTPSHQVTQMGQEVILRCVPISNHLYFYWYRQILGQKVEFLVSFYNNEISEKSEIFDDQFSVERPDGSNFTLKIRSTKLEDSAMYFCASTQGGVGLFFGSGTQLSVL.

V gene TRBV9 combines with J gene TRBJ2-7, with D possibly being TRBD2 (6 bases). Germline values: CDR1 SGDLS, CDR2 YYNGEE. V gave up 3 bases and J gave up 2 bases, with 15 bases separating them. The CDR3 extends over 15 amino acids. CDR3: CASSAPSGTPYEQYF. The CDR3 DNA follows: TGTGCCAGCAGCGCTCCGTCCGGGACTCCCTACGAGCAGTACTTC.

The chain joins TRBV5-4 to TRBJ2-7; D ambiguous. Germline loops: CDR1 SGHNT, CDR2 YYREEE (reference sequence). V was cut by 1 base and J by 4 bases, with 9 bases left in between. The length of the CDR3 is 13 residues. As DNA, the CDR3 is TGTGCCAGCAGCTTGTTTCTCGGGTACGAGCAGTACTTC. Translating it yields CASSLFLGYEQYF.

This sequence joins TRBV5-4 and TRBJ1-1, with 8 nucleotides matching TRBD1. The germline V gene encodes CDR1 SGHNT and CDR2 YYREEE (reference sequence). The ends lost 2 bases at V and 3 bases at J; junction bases unmatched: 18. The CDR3 runs 19 residues. The CDR3 sequence: CASSFDLMAGGGWDTEAFF. CDR3 bases: TGTGCCAGCAGCTTCGATTTAATGGCAGGGGGCGGTTGGGACACTGAAGCTTTCTTT.

This chain uses TRBV11-2 with TRBJ1-6; D is ambiguous. The V and J ends lost 3 bases and 7 bases respectively, with 13 bases between them. The germline gives CDR1 SGHAT, CDR2 FQNNGV. There are 15 residues in the CDR3. The CDR3 nucleotides are TGTGCCAGCAGCTTGGGCCCCGTCCCAAATTCACCCCTCCACTTT. Amino acid sequence: CASSLGPVPNSPLHF.

J is TRBJ2-3 and V is TRBV7-9; D gene unclear. V was pared by 1 base and J by 0 bases, with 8 bases between. In germline, CDR1 is SEHNR, CDR2 FQNEAQ (reference sequence). The CDR3 consists of 15 residues. CDR3 DNA sequence: TGTGCCAGCAGCTTAGGGTACTCTAGCACAGATACGCAGTATTTT. Its translation is CASSLGYSSTDTQYF.

The V and J genes are TRBV10-2 and TRBJ2-3; D is perhaps TRBD2 (6 bases). Germline assignment: CDR1 WSHSY and CDR2 SAAADI. This CDR3 has 13 amino acids. V lost 2 bases and J 7 bases, leaving 10 bases between the germline ends. The CDR3 here is CASSEQDYNTQYF. CDR3 DNA: TGCGCCAGCAGTGAGCAGGACTATAATACGCAGTATTTT.

This clone was counted between two and nine times. The J gene is TRBJ1-5, the V gene TRBV5-4; TRBD1 might be the D (6 bases). The germline gives CDR1 SGHNT, CDR2 YYREEE (reference sequence). Trimming removed 0 bases from V and 11 bases from J, with 9 bases in between. The CDR3 has 12 residues. CDR3: CASSLGSGAQHF. The CDR3 DNA reads as TGTGCCAGCAGCTTGGGGTCAGGGGCCCAGCATTTT.

This clone has a single count. The chain employs TRBV10-3 and TRBJ2-2; D unresolved. The CDR3 contains 12 residues. Germline V lookup: CDR1 ENHRY, CDR2 SYGVKD. V gave up 3 bases and J gave up 5 bases, with 4 bases separating them. This CDR3 is CAISDLTGELFF. CDR3 coding DNA: TGTGCCATCAGTGACTTGACCGGGGAGCTGTTTTTT.

The V call is TRBV6-5, the J call TRBJ2-1; TRBD1 matches 8 bases. The V and J ends lost 5 bases and 8 bases, in that order; junction bases with no gene match: 8. The V gene's germline CDR1 is MNHEY and CDR2 SVGAGI. This CDR3 has 14 amino acids. CDR3 in DNA: TGTGCCAGCAGTCCGGGACAGGTTGCTTATGAGCAGTTCTTC. Translation: CASSPGQVAYEQFF.

This chain links TRBV28 with TRBJ2-1; tentative D call: TRBD2 (6 bases). Trimming took 2 bases from V and 6 from J, leaving 11 bases between them. Germline values: CDR1 MDHEN, CDR2 SYDVKM. There are 14 residues in the CDR3. CDR3 nucleotides: TGTGCCAGCAGTTTAAATGGGGGACTCAATGAGCAGTTCTTC. This encodes CASSLNGGLNEQFF.

V and J are TRBV5-6 and TRBJ2-7; a possible D gene is TRBD1 (8 bases). This CDR3 spans 14 amino acids. Trimming cost V 0 bases and J 7 bases, with 14 bases left between them. Germline CDR1 reads SGHDT; CDR2 reads YYEEEE. Here the CDR3 DNA reads TGTGCCAGCAGCTTGGGACAGGGGAGGGAAGAGCAGTACTTC. Amino acid sequence: CASSLGQGREEQYF.

The chain uses TRBV11-2 and TRBJ2-7, with D unclear. Trimming removed 3 bases from V and 2 bases from J, with 11 bases in between. CDR3 length: 14 amino acids. Germline values: CDR1 SGHAT, CDR2 FQNNGV. The chain's CDR3 is CASSFSTLPYEQYF. The CDR3 nucleotides read TGTGCCAGCAGCTTTTCAACACTTCCCTACGAGCAGTACTTC.

The chain recombines TRBV5-6 with TRBJ2-7; D remains ambiguous. This CDR3 has 12 amino acids. Trimming removed 3 bases from V and 5 bases from J, with 9 bases in between. Germline CDR1 and CDR2: SGHDT and YYEEEE. CDR3 region: CASSSLAHEQYF. CDR3 nucleotides: TGTGCCAGCAGCTCGCTGGCCCACGAGCAGTACTTC.

The chain has TRBV6-5 and TRBJ1-1, with no clear D. Germline assignment: CDR1 MNHEY and CDR2 SVGAGI. With 2 bases removed from V and 0 bases from J, the gap between germline ends came to 7 bases. The CDR3 is made up of 14 amino acids. The CDR3 is CASSYKAMNTEAFF. The CDR3 nucleotides read TGTGCCAGCAGTTACAAAGCGATGAACACTGAAGCTTTCTTT.

V is TRBV19 and J is TRBJ1-5; no clear D. V was clipped by 1 base and J by 0 bases, with 10 bases between them. Per germline, CDR1 LNHDA and CDR2 SQIVND (reference sequence). CDR3 length: 16 amino acids. The CDR3 is CASSIAAVYSNQPQHF. CDR3 DNA sequence: TGTGCCAGTAGTATAGCGGCAGTTTATAGCAATCAGCCCCAGCATTTT. Variable domain in full (rest from reference TRBV19 and TRBJ1-5): DGGITQSPKYLFRKEGQNVTLSCEQNLNHDAMYWYRQDPGQGLRLIYYSQIVNDFQKGDIAEGYSVSREKKESFPLTVTSAQKNPTAFYLCASSIAAVYSNQPQHFGDGTRLSIL.

This rearrangement joins TRBV7-3 to TRBJ2-3; the D gene is possibly TRBD1 (6 bases). The V end lost 8 bases, the J end lost 2 bases, and 11 bases lay between the germline ends. CDR3 length: 13 residues. Germline V CDR1 and CDR2: SGHTA, FQGTGA. The CDR3 loop is CASRDINTDTQYF. The CDR3 DNA reads TGTGCCAGCCGGGACATTAACACAGATACGCAGTATTTT.

The chain has TRBV9 and TRBJ1-6; D is undetermined. The germline gives CDR1 SGDLS, CDR2 YYNGEE. The CDR3 is made up of 13 amino acids. Trimming took 6 bases from V and 9 from J, leaving 13 bases between them. CDR3: CASKGGVGSPLHF. Here the CDR3 DNA reads TGTGCCAGCAAAGGAGGAGTAGGTTCACCCCTCCACTTT.

This chain links TRBV4-1 with TRBJ1-1; 8 bases fit TRBD1. Germline assignment: CDR1 MGHRA and CDR2 YSYEKL. J gave up 6 bases and V 2 bases, and 5 bases lay outside the gene matches. The CDR3 is made up of 14 amino acids. The CDR3 DNA reads as TGCGCCAGCAGCCAAAGGACAGGGTACTCTGAAGCTTTCTTT. It specifies CASSQRTGYSEAFF.

The J gene is TRBJ2-1, the V gene TRBV6-6, with D perhaps matching TRBD2 (7 bases). V was shortened by 8 bases and J by 6 bases, with 17 bases between the two germline ends. The CDR3 runs 14 residues. Germline V gene lookup returns CDR1 MNHNY and CDR2 SVGAGI (reference sequence). CDR3: CASLGGAWGNEQFF. The DNA for the CDR3 is TGTGCCAGCCTAGGGGGGGCCTGGGGCAATGAGCAGTTCTTC.

This clone was counted once. The chain uses TRBV2 and TRBJ1-5; D is uncertain. Trimming removed 1 base from V and 1 base from J, with 8 bases in between. The CDR3 contains 15 residues. The germline CDR1 and CDR2 sequences are SNHLY and FYNNEI. CDR3 region: CASSEGAMSNQPQHF. The DNA for the CDR3 is TGTGCCAGCAGTGAAGGGGCCATGAGCAATCAGCCCCAGCATTTT.

V gene TRBV2 combines with J gene TRBJ2-5, with 12 nucleotides matching TRBD1. The length of the CDR3 is 20 residues. In germline, CDR1 is SNHLY, CDR2 FYNNEI. Trimming removed 3 bases from V and 4 bases from J; junction bases left unmatched: 18. CDR3 region: CASSDQEWDRGPLGAETQYF. CDR3 in DNA: TGTGCCAGCAGTGATCAGGAGTGGGACAGGGGGCCCCTTGGGGCAGAGACCCAGTACTTC.

V usage is TRBV15 and J usage is TRBJ2-1; 9 nucleotides align to TRBD1. The CDR3 spans 14 residues. Germline V gives CDR1 LNHNV, CDR2 YYDKDF (reference sequence). Trimming cost V 5 bases and J 7 bases; bases outside gene matches: 6. The CDR3 spells CATSPWTGENEQFF. The DNA for the CDR3 is TGTGCCACCAGCCCATGGACAGGGGAGAATGAGCAGTTCTTC. The full variable domain, rest sourced from reference TRBV15 and TRBJ2-1, is DAMVIQNPRYQVTQFGKPVTLSCSQTLNHNVMYWYQQKSSQAPKLLFHYYDKDFNNEADTPDNFQSRRPNTSFCFLDIRSPGLGDTAMYLCATSPWTGENEQFFGPGTRLTVL.

The chain joins TRBV6-5 to TRBJ1-2; D remains unclear. Germline lookup yields CDR1 MNHEY and CDR2 SVGAGI. The CDR3 spans 16 residues. Trimming cost V 2 bases and J 0 bases, with 13 bases left between them. For the CDR3, the DNA is TGTGCCAGCAGTTACGGTACCGGAGAGGCTAACTATGGCTACACCTTC. It is translated as CASSYGTGEANYGYTF.

The rearrangement joins TRBV18 to TRBJ2-1; D unclear. This CDR3 is 15 amino acids long. V dropped 2 bases and J dropped 3 bases, with 11 bases sitting between them. The germline V gene encodes CDR1 KGHSH and CDR2 LQKENI. The CDR3 is CASSPLVADYNEQFF. The CDR3, as DNA: TGTGCCAGCTCACCATTGGTAGCAGACTACAATGAGCAGTTCTTC. Combining the CDR3 with reference TRBV18 and TRBJ2-1 gives the whole variable domain NAGVMQNPRHLVRRRGQEARLRCSPMKGHSHVYWYRQLPEEGLKFMVYLQKENIIDESGMPKERFSAEFPKEGPSILRIQQVVRGDSAAYFCASSPLVADYNEQFFGPGTRLTVL.

This chain uses TRBV5-6 with TRBJ2-1; D unresolved. V was shortened by 4 bases and J by 3 bases, with 11 bases between the two germline ends. Germline V lookup: CDR1 SGHDT, CDR2 YYEEEE. CDR3 length equals 14 residues. This CDR3 reads CASSRPELYNEQFF. CDR3 coding DNA: TGTGCCAGCAGCAGACCCGAGCTCTACAATGAGCAGTTCTTC.

The chain employs TRBV5-1 and TRBJ1-3, with D hard to call. The CDR3 has 15 amino acids. CDR1 is SGHRS and CDR2 is YFSETQ in the germline V gene. Between the trimmed V and J ends, which lost 3 bases and 0 bases, there was a span of 10 bases. CDR3 in amino acids: CASSSTANSGNTIYF. DNA for the CDR3: TGCGCCAGCAGCTCGACGGCAAACTCTGGAAACACCATATATTTT.